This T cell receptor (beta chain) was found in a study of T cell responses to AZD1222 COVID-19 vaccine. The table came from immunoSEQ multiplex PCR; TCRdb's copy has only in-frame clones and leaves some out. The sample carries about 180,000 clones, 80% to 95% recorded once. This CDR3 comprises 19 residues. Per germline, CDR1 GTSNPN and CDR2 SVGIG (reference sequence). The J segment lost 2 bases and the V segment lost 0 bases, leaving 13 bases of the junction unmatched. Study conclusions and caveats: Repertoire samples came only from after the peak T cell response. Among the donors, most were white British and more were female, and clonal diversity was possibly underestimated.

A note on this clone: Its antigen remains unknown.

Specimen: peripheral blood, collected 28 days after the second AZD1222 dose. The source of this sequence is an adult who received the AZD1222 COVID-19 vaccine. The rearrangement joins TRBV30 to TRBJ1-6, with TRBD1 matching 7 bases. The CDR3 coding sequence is TGTGCCTGGAGTGTACAAAAGGGCTTCAGGGGGACCTATAATTCACCCCTCCACTTT. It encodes CAWSVQKGFRGTYNSPLHF.